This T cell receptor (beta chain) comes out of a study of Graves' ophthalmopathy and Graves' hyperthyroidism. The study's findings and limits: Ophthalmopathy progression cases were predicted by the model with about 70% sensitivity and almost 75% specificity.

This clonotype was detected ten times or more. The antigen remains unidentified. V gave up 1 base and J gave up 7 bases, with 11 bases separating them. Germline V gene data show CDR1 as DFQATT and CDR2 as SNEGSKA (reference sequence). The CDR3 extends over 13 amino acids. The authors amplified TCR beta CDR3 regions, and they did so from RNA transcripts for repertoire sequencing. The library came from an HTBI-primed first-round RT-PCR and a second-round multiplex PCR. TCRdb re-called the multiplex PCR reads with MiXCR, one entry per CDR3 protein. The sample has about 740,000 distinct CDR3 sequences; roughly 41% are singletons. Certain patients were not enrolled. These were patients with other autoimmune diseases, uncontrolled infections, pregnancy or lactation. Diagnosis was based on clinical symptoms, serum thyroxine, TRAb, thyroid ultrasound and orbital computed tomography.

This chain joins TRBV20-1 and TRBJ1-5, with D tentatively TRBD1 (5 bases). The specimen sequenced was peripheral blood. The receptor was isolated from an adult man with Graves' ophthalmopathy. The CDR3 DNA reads TGCAGTGCTAGAGTTGCAGGGAAGCAGCCCCAGCATTTT. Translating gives CSARVAGKQPQHF.